This T cell receptor beta chain was profiled in a study of cytomegalovirus exposure and HLA in healthy donors. Study information: Unique TCRs from HLA-typed donors, 80 million to 100 million of them, were held in an early data release.

Regarding the study as a whole: Earlier findings revealed that most TCR beta V segments proved productive either about 87% or about 30% of the time.

Comments on this clone: Its antigen is currently unknown.

PCR employed 60 Vbeta and 13 Jbeta primers. The table came from immunoSEQ multiplex PCR; TCRdb's copy has only in-frame clones and leaves some out. The sample comprises around 300,000 clones, 84% of which are singletons, and approximately 2% rests with the top ten. This clonotype was sampled from a woman aged 40 to 50 in good health and CMV-seropositive. Sample: PBMCs.

CDR3 DNA: TGCGCCAGCAGCTTGGTACTCACAGATACGCAGTATTTT. Translated, it gives CASSLVLTDTQYF. The chain combines TRBV5-1 with TRBJ2-3; D ambiguous. The CDR3 contains 13 residues. The V gene's germline CDR1 is SGHRS and CDR2 YFSETQ. Trimming removed 0 bases from V and 2 bases from J, with 4 bases in between.